Listed here is a single T cell receptor (beta chain). No antigen is known for it. PCR employed 60 Vbeta and 13 Jbeta primers. The method was immunoSEQ multiplex PCR; TCRdb's version includes in-frame clones alone and lacks a portion of them. This sample contains fewer than 150,000 clones. The data derive from a study of cytomegalovirus exposure and HLA in healthy donors. Findings and limits, study-wide: While the bulk of TCR sequences proved rare, some public TCRs turned up in many donors.

Material for sequencing was PBMCs. This TCR derives from a man aged 35-49 years in good health and CMV-seronegative.

DNA for the CDR3: TGCAGCGTTTCATGGGGAGTCCAAGAGACCCAGTACTTC. Amino acid sequence: CSVSWGVQETQYF. V gene TRBV29-1 combines with J gene TRBJ2-5, with a weak D call TRBD2 (5 bases). Germline loops: CDR1 SQVTM, CDR2 ANQGSEA. The CDR3 runs to 13 residues. V lost 5 bases and J lost 1, with 11 bases in between.